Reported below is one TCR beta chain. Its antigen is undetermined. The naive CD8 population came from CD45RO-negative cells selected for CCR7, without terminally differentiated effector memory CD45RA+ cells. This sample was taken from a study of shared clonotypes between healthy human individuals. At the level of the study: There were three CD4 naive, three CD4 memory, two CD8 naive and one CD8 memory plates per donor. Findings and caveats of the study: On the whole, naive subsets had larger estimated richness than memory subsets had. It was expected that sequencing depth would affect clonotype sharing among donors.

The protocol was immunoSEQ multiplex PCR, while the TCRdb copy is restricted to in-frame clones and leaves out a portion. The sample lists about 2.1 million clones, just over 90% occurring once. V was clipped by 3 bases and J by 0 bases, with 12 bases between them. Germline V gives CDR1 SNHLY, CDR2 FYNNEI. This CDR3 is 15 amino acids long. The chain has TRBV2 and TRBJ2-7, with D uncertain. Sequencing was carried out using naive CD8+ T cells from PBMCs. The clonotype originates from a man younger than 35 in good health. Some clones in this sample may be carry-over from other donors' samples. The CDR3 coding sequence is TGTGCCAGCAGTGACCGGAGCGTCGGCTCCTACGAGCAGTACTTC. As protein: CASSDRSVGSYEQYF. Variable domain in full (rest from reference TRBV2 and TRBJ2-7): EPEVTQTPSHQVTQMGQEVILRCVPISNHLYFYWYRQILGQKVEFLVSFYNNEISEKSEIFDDQFSVERPDGSNFTLKIRSTKLEDSAMYFCASSDRSVGSYEQYFGPGTRLTVT.